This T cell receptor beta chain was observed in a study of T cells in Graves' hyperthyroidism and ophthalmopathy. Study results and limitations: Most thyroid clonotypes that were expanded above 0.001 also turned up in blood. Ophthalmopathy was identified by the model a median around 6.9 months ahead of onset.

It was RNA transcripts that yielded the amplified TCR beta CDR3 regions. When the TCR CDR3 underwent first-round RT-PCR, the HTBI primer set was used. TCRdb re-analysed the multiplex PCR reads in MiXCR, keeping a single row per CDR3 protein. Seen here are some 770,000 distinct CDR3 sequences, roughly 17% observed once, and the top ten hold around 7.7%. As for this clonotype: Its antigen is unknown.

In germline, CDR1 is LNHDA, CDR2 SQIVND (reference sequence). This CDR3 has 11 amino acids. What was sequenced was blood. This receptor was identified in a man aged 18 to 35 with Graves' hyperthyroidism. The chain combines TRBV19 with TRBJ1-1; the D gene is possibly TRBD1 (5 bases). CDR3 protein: CATQGFAEAFF. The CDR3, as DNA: TGTGCAACTCAGGGATTCGCTGAAGCTTTCTTT.